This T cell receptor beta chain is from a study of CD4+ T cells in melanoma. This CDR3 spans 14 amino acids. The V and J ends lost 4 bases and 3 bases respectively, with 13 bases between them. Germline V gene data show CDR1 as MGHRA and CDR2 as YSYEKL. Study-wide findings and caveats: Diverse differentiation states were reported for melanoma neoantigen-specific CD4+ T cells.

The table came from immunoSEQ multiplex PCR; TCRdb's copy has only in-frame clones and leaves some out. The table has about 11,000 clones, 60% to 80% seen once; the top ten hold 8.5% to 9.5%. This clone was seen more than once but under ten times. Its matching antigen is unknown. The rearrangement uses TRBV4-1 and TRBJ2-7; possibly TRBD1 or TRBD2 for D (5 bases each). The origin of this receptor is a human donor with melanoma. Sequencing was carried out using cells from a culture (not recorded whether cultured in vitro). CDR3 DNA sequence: TGCGCCAGCAGCCCTAACCGGGACGGCTACGAGCAGTACTTC. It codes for CASSPNRDGYEQYF.